The T cell receptor beta chain under discussion was sequenced for a study of blood T cell repertoires in COVID-19. The protocol was immunoSEQ multiplex PCR, while the TCRdb copy is restricted to in-frame clones and leaves out a portion. The sample yields just over 90,000 clones, about nine tenths seen once. Germline CDR1 is MNHEY and CDR2 is SMNVEV (reference sequence). CDR3 size: 16 residues. Trimming stripped 1 base from V and 4 bases from J, with 13 bases between. The chain couples TRBV27 to TRBJ2-2, with D possibly matching TRBD2 (6 bases). This sequence originates from a human donor with active COVID-19. The donor label of this sample is uncertain. The material sequenced was peripheral blood. CDR3 in DNA: TGTGCCAGCAGTTTATTGAGTCTAGCGATCACCGGGGAGCTGTTTTTT. It specifies CASSLLSLAITGELFF.